This T cell receptor beta chain was captured in a study of T-cell memory formation after mild COVID-19. Per germline, CDR1 SGHTA and CDR2 FQGNSA. Trimming removed 5 bases from V and 2 bases from J; junction bases left unmatched: 7. The CDR3 sequence is 15 residues long. This clonotype was seen a few times. Its cognate antigen is unknown. TCRdb reanalysed the 5' RACE reads using MiXCR and keeps one entry per CDR3 protein. Found here are 65,000 to 95,000 distinct CDR3 sequences, over 10% of them singletons; the top ten hold roughly 40%. Findings and caveats of the study: Clones that shrank (day 15 to 85) were balanced CD4/CD8, whereas later expanders leaned CD4+.

The chain combines TRBV7-2 with TRBJ2-3, with 7 bases fitting TRBD2. The receptor was derived from a man in his late teens or twenties who had mild COVID-19 (a few samples of this study predate the infection). Cell type and time point are not known. Sequencing was performed on PBMCs or a T cell subset sorted from them (not recorded which). CDR3 region: CASSRWGGSTDTQYF. CDR3 in DNA: TGTGCCAGCAGCAGATGGGGGGGGTCCACAGATACGCAGTATTTT.